This TCR beta chain was observed in a study of T cells after yellow fever vaccination. General study points: Bulk-population clonotypes that are abundant could appear as contaminants in FACS-sorted repertoires.

TCRdb processed the 5' RACE reads anew with MiXCR; each CDR3 protein has one entry. The data contain 300,000 to 350,000 distinct CDR3 sequences, approximately 8% of them singletons. In this sample, this clonotype turned up a few times. The antigen is unknown. The sequenced sample was PBMCs, obtained about 49 days after the first yellow fever vaccination. The sequence came from a man younger than 35 who received the YFV17D yellow fever vaccine.

The CDR3 DNA reads as TGTGCCAGCACTCTCCGGTCAGGGGGCCCTGGGACCCAGTACTTC. Amino acid sequence: CASTLRSGGPGTQYF. The gene calls are TRBV6-1 and TRBJ2-5; 8 bases fit TRBD1. Trimming at V came to 7 bases and at J to 7 bases, leaving 14 bases not matched to a gene. Germline assignment: CDR1 MNHNS and CDR2 SASEGT. This CDR3 is built from 15 residues.